These 20 T cell receptor beta chains share one sample of origin, sequenced in a study of T cell responses to AZD1222 COVID-19 vaccine. This table comes from immunoSEQ multiplex PCR, and its TCRdb copy is limited to in-frame clones, with some not included. The sample has more than 95,000 clones, roughly 89% seen once. Source: peripheral blood, taken on day 0 of AZD1222 vaccination. The receptor source for this set is an adult in good health.

This clone was seen just once. This chain uses TRBV27 with TRBJ1-2; D is uncertain. The V and J ends lost 0 bases and 0 bases respectively, with 14 bases between them. Germline V lookup: CDR1 MNHEY, CDR2 SMNVEV (reference sequence). The CDR3 covers 17 residues. The CDR3 sequence is CASSLSNSGRANYGYTF. CDR3 bases: TGTGCCAGCAGTTTATCGAATTCCGGGAGAGCTAACTATGGCTACACCTTC.

The J gene is TRBJ1-1, the V gene TRBV7-2; D is ambiguous. V lost 5 bases, J lost 3 bases, and 10 bases lay in between. Germline loops: CDR1 SGHTA, CDR2 FQGNSA. This CDR3 has 13 amino acids. The CDR3 DNA follows: TGTGCCAGCAGCACCCAGTACGACACTGAAGCTTTCTTT. Encoded protein: CASSTQYDTEAFF.

The chain couples TRBV5-1 to TRBJ2-7; D is unresolved. V was trimmed by 4 bases and J by 0 bases, leaving 14 bases between them. CDR3 length: 15 residues. Germline CDR1 and CDR2: SGHRS and YFSETQ. CDR3 protein: CASSAGSRDSYEQYF. For the CDR3, the DNA is TGCGCCAGCAGCGCCGGGTCTAGGGACTCCTACGAGCAGTACTTC.

The genes are TRBV6-2 or TRBV6-3 and TRBJ2-7, with a tentative D call TRBD2 (6 bases). The CDR3 runs to 15 residues. CDR1 and CDR2 (germline): MNHEY, SVGEGT. The V gene lost 4 bases and the J gene lost 8 bases, with 21 bases spanning the gap. The CDR3 sequence: CASSSPGTLNDKQYF. The DNA for the CDR3 is TGTGCCAGCAGTTCCCCCGGGACTCTCAATGATAAGCAGTACTTC.

V and J are TRBV4-2 and TRBJ1-3; 8 bases line up with TRBD1. The V and J ends lost 1 base and 1 base, in that order; junction bases with no gene match: 15. Germline V gene data show CDR1 as LGHNA and CDR2 as YNFKEQ. The CDR3 totals 20 residues. The CDR3 nucleotides read TGTGCCAGCAGCCAAGCCTTGGCCCCCGACAGGGGAGGGTCTGGAAACACCATATATTTT. Amino acid sequence: CASSQALAPDRGGSGNTIYF.

The rearrangement joins TRBV11-1 to TRBJ2-1; the D call may be TRBD1 or TRBD2 (6 bases each). Trimming took 7 bases from V and 0 from J, leaving 10 bases between them. The CDR3 covers 14 residues. The germline CDR1 and CDR2 sequences are SGHAT and FQDESV (reference sequence). The CDR3: CASTGASSYNEQFF. DNA of the CDR3: TGTGCCAGCACGGGGGCCAGCTCCTACAATGAGCAGTTCTTC.

The J gene is TRBJ2-7, the V gene TRBV29-1, with D hard to call. Looked up from germline, CDR1 is SQVTM and CDR2 is ANQGSEA. V was pared by 1 base and J by 2 bases, with 9 bases between. The CDR3 runs to 13 residues. CDR3 in amino acids: CSVEVVVTYEQYF. The CDR3 nucleotides are TGCAGCGTTGAAGTGGTTGTCACCTACGAGCAGTACTTC.

The rearrangement uses TRBV7-3 and TRBJ1-4; D perhaps matches TRBD1 (6 bases). Deletions cut 0 bases from V and 7 bases from J, with 12 bases between. The CDR3 length is 15 residues. Looked up from germline, CDR1 is SGHTA and CDR2 is FQGTGA. The CDR3 reads CASSLTGARAEKLFF. CDR3 DNA: TGTGCCAGCAGCTTAACGGGGGCGAGGGCTGAAAAACTGTTTTTT.

V and J are TRBV10-3 and TRBJ1-2; maybe TRBD1 (6 bases). The V and J ends lost 3 bases and 4 bases respectively, with 9 bases between them. Per germline, CDR1 ENHRY and CDR2 SYGVKD. The CDR3 has 13 residues. CDR3 protein: CAISEGGSYGYTF. The CDR3 DNA sequence: TGTGCCATCAGTGAAGGGGGAAGCTATGGCTACACCTTC.

This chain uses TRBV9 with TRBJ2-3; either TRBD1 or TRBD2 may fit D (7 bases each). Germline CDR1 is SGDLS and CDR2 is YYNGEE. The CDR3 totals 15 residues. V was clipped by 4 bases and J by 5 bases, with 17 bases between them. CDR3: CASSPRGGGGDTQYF. The CDR3 nucleotides read TGTGCCAGCAGCCCCAGGGGGGGAGGAGGAGATACGCAGTATTTT.

The chain is built from TRBV11-3 and TRBJ2-3, with unresolved D. The CDR3 covers 16 residues. Germline V CDR1 and CDR2: SGHNT, YENEEA. Trimming cost V 1 base and J 1 base, with 12 bases left between them. The CDR3 region has the DNA TGTGCCAGCAGCTTAGGCCCCCTCGTCGGCACAGATACGCAGTATTTT. It encodes CASSLGPLVGTDTQYF.

This chain uses TRBV9 with TRBJ2-3; 7 nucleotides line up with TRBD2. The germline V gene has CDR1 SGDLS and CDR2 YYNGEE. V dropped 1 base and J dropped 0; count of bases not matched to a gene: 2. The CDR3 extends over 15 amino acids. CDR3 bases: TGTGCCAGCAGCGTATCAGCGGGAAGCACAGATACGCAGTATTTT. It is translated as CASSVSAGSTDTQYF.

The chain recombines TRBV6-5 with TRBJ1-2; D is uncertain. This CDR3 has 14 amino acids. The V gene lost 6 bases and the J gene lost 4 bases, with 15 bases spanning the gap. From germline, CDR1 is MNHEY and CDR2 SVGAGI. CDR3 coding DNA: TGTGCCAGCAGCCCCCAGCCTTCCACCTATGGCTACACCTTC. It encodes CASSPQPSTYGYTF.

The chain recombines TRBV28 with TRBJ2-3; TRBD1 agrees at 8 bases. Unmatched junction bases numbered 7, after V lost 6 bases and J lost 5 bases. CDR3 size: 14 residues. In germline, CDR1 is MDHEN, CDR2 SYDVKM. As DNA, the CDR3 is TGTGCCAGCAGAAATCAGGGGGCGGGAGATACGCAGTATTTT. It specifies CASRNQGAGDTQYF.

The V gene is TRBV10-3, the J gene TRBJ1-2; 10 bases fit TRBD1. The CDR3 is 19 amino acids. Looked up from germline, CDR1 is ENHRY and CDR2 is SYGVKD. V was clipped by 0 bases and J by 4 bases; unmatched bases: 14. The CDR3 bases are TGTGCCATCAGTGAGTCTCCGGGACAGGGGCCAACTCCCTCCTATGGCTACACCTTC. Translated, it gives CAISESPGQGPTPSYGYTF.

The rearrangement uses TRBV5-1 and TRBJ2-2; TRBD1 is a possible D gene (5 bases). The germline CDR1 and CDR2 sequences are SGHRS and YFSETQ. This CDR3 comprises 14 residues. V was cut by 0 bases and J by 7 bases, with 10 bases left in between. Here the CDR3 DNA reads TGCGCCAGCAGCTTGGGGGGCTTTGGCGGGGAGCTGTTTTTT. Amino acid sequence: CASSLGGFGGELFF.

CDR3 protein: CASSRGGLAGGTDTQYF. In DNA, the CDR3 is TGTGCCAGCAGCCGAGGCGGACTAGCGGGAGGCACAGATACGCAGTATTTT. The chain recombines TRBV7-3 with TRBJ2-3; 13 bases are a match to TRBD2. This CDR3 has 17 amino acids. V lost 5 bases and J lost 1; bases outside the gene matches: 6. Per germline, CDR1 SGHTA and CDR2 FQGTGA. The entire variable domain, with the rest obtained from reference TRBV7-3 and TRBJ2-3, is as follows: GAGVSQTPSNKVTEKGKYVELRCDPISGHTALYWYRQSLGQGPEFLIYFQGTGAADDSGLPNDRFFAVRPEGSVSTLKIQRTERGDSAVYLCASSRGGLAGGTDTQYFGPGTRLTVL.

The genes are TRBV27 and TRBJ2-3, with D possibly matching TRBD1 (7 bases). The CDR3 is made up of 16 amino acids. The V and J ends lost 4 bases and 3 bases respectively, with 17 bases between them. Germline V CDR1 and CDR2: MNHEY, SMNVEV (reference sequence). The CDR3 sequence is CASSYQRGRGTDTQYF. The CDR3 DNA follows: TGTGCCAGCAGTTATCAAAGGGGGCGGGGAACAGATACGCAGTATTTT.

J is TRBJ2-7 and V is TRBV19; D is uncertain. The V gene's germline CDR1 is LNHDA and CDR2 SQIVND (reference sequence). V was clipped by 0 bases and J by 3 bases, with 18 bases between them. CDR3 length equals 17 residues. CDR3 amino acids: CASSIDVRQVSIYEQYF. DNA of the CDR3: TGTGCCAGTAGTATAGATGTGAGGCAGGTCAGTATCTACGAGCAGTACTTC.

The chain is built from TRBV9 and TRBJ2-2; perhaps D is TRBD1 or TRBD2 (5 bases each). The V gene lost 4 bases and the J gene lost 2 bases, with 12 bases spanning the gap. The CDR3 is 15 residues long. Per germline, CDR1 SGDLS and CDR2 YYNGEE. Written as DNA, the CDR3 is TGTGCCAGCAGCCCCCTGGGGGAAAACACCGGGGAGCTGTTTTTT. Translated: CASSPLGENTGELFF. Full variable domain (remainder filled in from reference TRBV9 and TRBJ2-2): DSGVTQTPKHLITATGQRVTLRCSPRSGDLSVYWYQQSLDQGLQFLIQYYNGEERAKGNILERFSAQQFPDLHSELNLSSLELGDSALYFCASSPLGENTGELFFGEGSRLTVL.